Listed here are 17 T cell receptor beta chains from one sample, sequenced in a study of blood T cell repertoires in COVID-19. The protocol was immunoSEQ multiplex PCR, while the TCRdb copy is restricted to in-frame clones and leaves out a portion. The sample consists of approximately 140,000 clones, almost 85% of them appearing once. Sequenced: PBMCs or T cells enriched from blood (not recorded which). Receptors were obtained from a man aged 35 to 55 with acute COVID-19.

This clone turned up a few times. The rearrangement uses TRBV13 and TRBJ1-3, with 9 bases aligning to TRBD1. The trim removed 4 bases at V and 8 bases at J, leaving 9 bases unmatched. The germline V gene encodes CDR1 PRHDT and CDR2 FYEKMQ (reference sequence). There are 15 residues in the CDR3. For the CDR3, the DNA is TGTGCCAGCAGCTGGTGGGACAGGGTGGCGGACACCATATATTTT. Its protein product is CASSWWDRVADTIYF.

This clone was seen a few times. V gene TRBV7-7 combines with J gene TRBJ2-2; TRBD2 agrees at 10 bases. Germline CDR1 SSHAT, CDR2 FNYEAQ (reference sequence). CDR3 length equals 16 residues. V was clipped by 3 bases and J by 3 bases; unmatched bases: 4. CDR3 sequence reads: CASSLGSGGDTGELFF. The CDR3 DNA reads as TGTGCCAGCAGCTTGGGAAGCGGGGGGGACACCGGGGAGCTGTTTTTT.

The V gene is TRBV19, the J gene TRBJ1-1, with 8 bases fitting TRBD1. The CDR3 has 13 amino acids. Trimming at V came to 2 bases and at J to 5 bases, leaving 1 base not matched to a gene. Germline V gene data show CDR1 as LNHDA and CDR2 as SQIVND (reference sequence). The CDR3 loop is CASSITGGTEAFF. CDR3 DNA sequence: TGTGCCAGTAGTATAACAGGGGGAACTGAAGCTTTCTTT.

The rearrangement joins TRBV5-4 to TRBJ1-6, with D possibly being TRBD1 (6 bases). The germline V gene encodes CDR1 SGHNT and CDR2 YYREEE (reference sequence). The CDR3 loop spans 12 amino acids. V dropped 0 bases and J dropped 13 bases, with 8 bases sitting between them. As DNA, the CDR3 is TGTGCCAGCAGCTTGGACAGGGCGCCCCTCCACTTT. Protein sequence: CASSLDRAPLHF.

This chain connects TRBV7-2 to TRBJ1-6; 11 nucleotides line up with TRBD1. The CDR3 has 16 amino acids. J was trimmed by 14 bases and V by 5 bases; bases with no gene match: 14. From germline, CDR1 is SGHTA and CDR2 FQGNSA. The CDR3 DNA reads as TGTGCCAGCAGCGGGGCCGGGACAGGGGGGCGATTAGCCCTCCACTTT. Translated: CASSGAGTGGRLALHF.

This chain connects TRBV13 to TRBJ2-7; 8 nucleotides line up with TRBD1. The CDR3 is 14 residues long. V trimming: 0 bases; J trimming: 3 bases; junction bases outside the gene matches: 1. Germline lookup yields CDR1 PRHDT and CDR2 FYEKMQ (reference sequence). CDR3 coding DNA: TGTGCCAGCAGCTTAGGGGACAGGGACTACGAGCAGTACTTC. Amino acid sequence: CASSLGDRDYEQYF.

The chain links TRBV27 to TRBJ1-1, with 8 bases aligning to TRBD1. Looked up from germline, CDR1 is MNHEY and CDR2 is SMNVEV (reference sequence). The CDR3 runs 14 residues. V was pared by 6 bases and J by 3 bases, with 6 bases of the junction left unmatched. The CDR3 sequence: CASRRTGRDTEAFF. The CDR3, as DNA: TGTGCCAGCAGACGGACAGGGAGAGACACTGAAGCTTTCTTT.

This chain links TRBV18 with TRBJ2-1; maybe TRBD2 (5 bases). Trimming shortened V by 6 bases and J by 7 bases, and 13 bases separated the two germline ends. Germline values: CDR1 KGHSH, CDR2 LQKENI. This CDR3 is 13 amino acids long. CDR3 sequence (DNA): TGTGCCAGCTCTCCGGGATCTTCGAATGAGCAGTTCTTC. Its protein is CASSPGSSNEQFF. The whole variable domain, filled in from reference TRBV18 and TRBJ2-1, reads NAGVMQNPRHLVRRRGQEARLRCSPMKGHSHVYWYRQLPEEGLKFMVYLQKENIIDESGMPKERFSAEFPKEGPSILRIQQVVRGDSAAYFCASSPGSSNEQFFGPGTRLTVL.

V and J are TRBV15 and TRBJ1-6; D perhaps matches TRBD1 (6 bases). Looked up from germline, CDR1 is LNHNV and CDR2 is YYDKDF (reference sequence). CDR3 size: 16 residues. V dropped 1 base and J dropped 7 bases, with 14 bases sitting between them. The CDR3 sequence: CATSRGVQGTNSPLHF. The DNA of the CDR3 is TGTGCCACCAGCAGAGGGGTACAGGGTACGAATTCACCCCTCCACTTT.

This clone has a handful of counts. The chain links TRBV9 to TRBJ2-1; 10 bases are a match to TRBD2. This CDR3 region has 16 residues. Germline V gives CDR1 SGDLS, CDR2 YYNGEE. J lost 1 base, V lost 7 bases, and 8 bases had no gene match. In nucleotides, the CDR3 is TGTGCCAGCGGTACTAGCGGGGCCCGTTCCTACAATGAGCAGTTCTTC. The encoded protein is CASGTSGARSYNEQFF.

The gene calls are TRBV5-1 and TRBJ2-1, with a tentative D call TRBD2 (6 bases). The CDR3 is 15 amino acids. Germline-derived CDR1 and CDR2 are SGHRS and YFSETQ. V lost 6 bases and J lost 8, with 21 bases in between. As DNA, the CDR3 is TGCGCCAGCACCCCCTCGGGGCAGGGAGGCGATGAGCAGTTCTTC. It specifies CASTPSGQGGDEQFF.

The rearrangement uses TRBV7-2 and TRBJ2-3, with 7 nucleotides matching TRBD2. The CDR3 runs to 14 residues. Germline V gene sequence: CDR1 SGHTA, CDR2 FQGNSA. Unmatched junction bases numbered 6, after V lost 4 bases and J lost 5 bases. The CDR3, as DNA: TGTGCCAGCAGCTCTAGCGGATCCGGAGATACGCAGTATTTT. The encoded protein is CASSSSGSGDTQYF.

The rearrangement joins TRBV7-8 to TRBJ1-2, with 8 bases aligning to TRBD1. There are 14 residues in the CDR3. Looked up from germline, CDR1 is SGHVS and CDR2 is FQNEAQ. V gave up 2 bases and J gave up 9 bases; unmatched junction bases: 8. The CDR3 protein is CASSLNRDRTSYTF. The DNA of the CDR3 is TGTGCCAGCAGCTTAAACCGGGACAGGACCAGCTACACCTTC.

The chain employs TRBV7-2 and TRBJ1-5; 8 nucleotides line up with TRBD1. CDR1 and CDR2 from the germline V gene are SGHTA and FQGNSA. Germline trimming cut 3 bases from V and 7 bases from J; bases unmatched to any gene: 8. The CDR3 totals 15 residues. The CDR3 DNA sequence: TGTGCCAGCAGCTTCGGGGGACAGGCGAACCAGCCCCAGCATTTT. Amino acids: CASSFGGQANQPQHF.

As DNA, the CDR3 is TGTGCCAGCAGCGTCGCAGCCGGGACTAGCGGGGGGGTGAGCACAGATACGCAGTATTTT. This encodes CASSVAAGTSGGVSTDTQYF. The chain links TRBV9 to TRBJ2-3, with 16 nucleotides matching TRBD2. Germline lookup yields CDR1 SGDLS and CDR2 YYNGEE. The CDR3 sequence is 20 residues long. V gave up 2 bases and J gave up 0 bases; unmatched junction bases: 9.

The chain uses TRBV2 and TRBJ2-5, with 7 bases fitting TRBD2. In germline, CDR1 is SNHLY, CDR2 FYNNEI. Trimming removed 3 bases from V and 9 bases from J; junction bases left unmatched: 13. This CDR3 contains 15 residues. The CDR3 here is CASSELLSGNLPQYF. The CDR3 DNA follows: TGTGCCAGCAGTGAGTTGTTAAGCGGGAACTTGCCCCAGTACTTC.

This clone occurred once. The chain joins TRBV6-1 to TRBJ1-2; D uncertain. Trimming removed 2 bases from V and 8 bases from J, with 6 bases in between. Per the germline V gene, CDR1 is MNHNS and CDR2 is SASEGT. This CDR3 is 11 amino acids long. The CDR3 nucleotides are TGTGCCAGCAGTGAATCGTTGGGCTACACCTTC. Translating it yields CASSESLGYTF.